One sample yielded the 27 T cell receptor beta chains listed below, sequenced in a study of shared clonotypes between healthy human individuals. Profiled with immunoSEQ multiplex PCR; TCRdb holds only in-frame clones, not every one. The sample consists of a few million clones, around 90% of them appearing once. The material sequenced was naive CD4+ T cells from PBMCs. As to subset: CD45RA+ positively selected. The receptors come from a man younger than 30 in good health. Some clones in this sample may be carry-over from other donors' samples.

The V call is TRBV18, the J call TRBJ2-2; D gene unclear. V was pared by 6 bases and J by 2 bases, with 13 bases between. The CDR3 runs 15 residues. Germline V gene sequence: CDR1 KGHSH, CDR2 LQKENI. The DNA of the CDR3 is TGTGCCAGCTCCCCGCTGGGCTTAAACACCGGGGAGCTGTTTTTT. Translation: CASSPLGLNTGELFF.

The chain carries TRBV27 and TRBJ2-1; 9 nucleotides align to TRBD2. The V gene's germline CDR1 is MNHEY and CDR2 SMNVEV (reference sequence). V lost 2 bases, J lost 0 bases, and 5 bases stayed unmatched. The CDR3 is 17 residues long. The DNA of the CDR3 is TGTGCCAGCAGTTTAATAACTAGCGGGTCCTCCTACAATGAGCAGTTCTTC. Translating gives CASSLITSGSSYNEQFF.

The chain links TRBV25-1 to TRBJ1-2, with D tentatively TRBD1 (6 bases). Trimming pared 6 bases from V and 6 bases from J, leaving 14 bases between. This CDR3 is built from 13 residues. Germline V lookup: CDR1 MGHDK, CDR2 SYGVNS. CDR3 in DNA: TGTGCCAGCAGCCTGACAGGCATGGATGGCTACACCTTC. This translates into CASSLTGMDGYTF.

The rearrangement links TRBV28 to TRBJ2-3; 9 bases agree with TRBD2. J lost 3 bases, V lost 4 bases, and 8 bases had no gene match. The CDR3 is made up of 16 amino acids. Germline CDR1 and CDR2: MDHEN and SYDVKM. The CDR3 sequence: CASSSTLAGVTDTQYF. DNA of the CDR3: TGTGCCAGCAGTTCGACATTAGCGGGAGTAACAGATACGCAGTATTTT.

J is TRBJ2-7 and V is TRBV5-4; 10 bases match TRBD1. Germline assignment: CDR1 SGHNT and CDR2 YYREEE (reference sequence). The ends lost 4 bases at V and 6 bases at J; junction bases unmatched: 7. CDR3 length: 14 amino acids. For the CDR3, the DNA is TGTGCCAGCAGCCAGCCGGGACAGGGGACCGAGCAGTACTTC. Protein product: CASSQPGQGTEQYF. The variable domain in full, with the rest retrieved from reference TRBV5-4 and TRBJ2-7, is ETGVTQSPTHLIKTRGQQVTLRCSSQSGHNTVSWYQQALGQGPQFIFQYYREEENGRGNFPPRFSGLQFPNYSSELNVNALELDDSALYLCASSQPGQGTEQYFGPGTRLTVT.

V is TRBV11-3 and J is TRBJ2-1; 8 bases are a match to TRBD2. The V and J ends lost 5 bases and 2 bases, in that order; junction bases with no gene match: 8. Germline V CDR1 and CDR2: SGHNT, YENEEA. The CDR3 spans 16 residues. CDR3 in amino acids: CASSVSGTRPYNEQFF. The CDR3 nucleotides are TGTGCCAGCAGCGTATCCGGGACTAGACCCTACAATGAGCAGTTCTTC.

Comment on this clone: The same CDR3 is also encoded by other DNA sequences in this sample. The V gene is TRBV9, the J gene TRBJ1-2; the match to TRBD1 covers 9 bases. From germline, CDR1 is SGDLS and CDR2 YYNGEE. Losses at the gene ends were 0 bases for V and 8 bases for J; bases not matched to a gene: 5. CDR3 length: 14 residues. The CDR3 loop reads CASSVATGGYGYTF. In DNA, the CDR3 is TGTGCCAGCAGCGTAGCTACAGGGGGCTACGGCTACACCTTC.

This sequence joins TRBV6-5 and TRBJ1-2, with a tentative D call TRBD1 (5 bases). Germline CDR1 reads MNHEY; CDR2 reads SVGAGI. The CDR3 consists of 13 residues. V lost 10 bases and J 3 bases, leaving 15 bases between the germline ends. In nucleotides, the CDR3 is TGTGCCACCCGGAGGGGCGCGGACTATGGCTACACCTTC. Amino acids: CATRRGADYGYTF.

This chain joins TRBV19 and TRBJ2-7, with 9 bases aligning to TRBD1. CDR3 size: 15 residues. Trimming took 3 bases from V and 2 from J; bases not matched to a gene: 5. CDR1 LNHDA and CDR2 SQIVND come from the germline V gene (reference sequence). CDR3 residues: CASSIGDRATYEQYF. The CDR3 DNA reads TGTGCCAGTAGTATTGGGGACAGGGCCACCTACGAGCAGTACTTC.

The chain carries TRBV6-1 and TRBJ2-7; D remains ambiguous. The CDR3 consists of 12 residues. The germline V gene encodes CDR1 MNHNS and CDR2 SASEGT. The ends were cut back, 6 bases at V and 3 bases at J, with 9 bases in the middle. CDR3 nucleotides: TGTGCCAGCAGAGACACCTACTACGAGCAGTACTTC. Translated: CASRDTYYEQYF.

The chain is built from TRBV6-5 and TRBJ1-2; maybe TRBD1 (5 bases). V lost 6 bases and J lost 3, with 11 bases in between. The germline V gene encodes CDR1 MNHEY and CDR2 SVGAGI. This CDR3 region has 13 residues. In nucleotides, the CDR3 is TGTGCCAGCAGGAGGGTAGGGGACTATGGCTACACCTTC. This codes for CASRRVGDYGYTF.

The V and J genes are TRBV28 and TRBJ2-3; 12 nucleotides agree with TRBD2. Germline-derived CDR1 and CDR2 are MDHEN and SYDVKM. The CDR3 has 16 residues. V gave up 3 bases and J gave up 8 bases; unmatched junction bases: 9. DNA of the CDR3: TGTGCCAGCAGTTTTGCCCTAGCGGGAGGGCCGGTTACGCAGTATTTT. Translating gives CASSFALAGGPVTQYF. Using reference TRBV28 and TRBJ2-3 for the parts outside the CDR3, the full variable domain is DVKVTQSSRYLVKRTGEKVFLECVQDMDHENMFWYRQDPGLGLRLIYFSYDVKMKEKGDIPEGYSVSREKKERFSLILESASTNQTSMYLCASSFALAGGPVTQYFGPGTRLTVL.

The chain joins TRBV25-1 to TRBJ2-2, with D possibly matching TRBD2 (5 bases). This CDR3 comprises 14 residues. V lost 6 bases to trimming and J lost 2 bases, with 10 bases between them. The germline CDR1 and CDR2 sequences are MGHDK and SYGVNS. The CDR3 bases are TGTGCCAGCAGCCCCGGGATTAACACCGGGGAGCTGTTTTTT. Translating it yields CASSPGINTGELFF.

This sequence joins TRBV28 and TRBJ1-4, with D possibly TRBD1 on 5 matching bases. Germline-derived CDR1 and CDR2 are MDHEN and SYDVKM. Trimming removed 7 bases at V and 0 bases at J, with 18 bases between. The CDR3 spans 17 residues. CDR3: CASIQNPGRSTNEKLFF. DNA for the CDR3: TGTGCCAGCATCCAAAACCCGGGGCGATCAACTAATGAAAAACTGTTTTTT.

This rearrangement joins TRBV5-1 to TRBJ1-2, with TRBD1 identical over 7 bases. CDR1 is SGHRS, CDR2 YFSETQ, per germline. CDR3 size: 14 residues. With V trimmed by 4 bases and J by 3 bases, 6 bases remained unmatched. CDR3 residues: CASSGQGGDYGYTF. In DNA form, the CDR3 reads TGCGCCAGCAGCGGACAAGGGGGCGACTATGGCTACACCTTC.

The genes are TRBV7-9 and TRBJ2-6; maybe TRBD1 (5 bases). The CDR3 contains 17 residues. The V end lost 3 bases, the J end lost 2 bases, and 14 bases lay between the germline ends. From germline, CDR1 is SEHNR and CDR2 FQNEAQ (reference sequence). Written as DNA, the CDR3 is TGTGCCAGCAGCTTCCTAGGTGCAGGGACTGGGGCCAACGTCCTGACTTTC. Protein product: CASSFLGAGTGANVLTF.

The rearrangement joins TRBV5-1 to TRBJ1-1, with D uncertain. V lost 4 bases, J lost 0 bases, and 10 bases lay in between. CDR3 length: 14 residues. Germline V CDR1 and CDR2: SGHRS, YFSETQ. The CDR3 reads CASSPLALNTEAFF. Here the CDR3 DNA reads TGCGCCAGCAGCCCCTTGGCTCTGAACACTGAAGCTTTCTTT.

In DNA form, the CDR3 reads TGTGCCAGCAGTGACCTGCCCATGAACACTGAAGCTTTCTTT. Translating gives CASSDLPMNTEAFF. This chain joins TRBV6-1 and TRBJ1-1; D call uncertain. V was cut by 3 bases and J by 0 bases, with 8 bases left in between. The CDR3 has 14 residues. Germline-derived CDR1 and CDR2 are MNHNS and SASEGT.

The CDR3 loop is CASRETGYYGYTF. The CDR3, as DNA: TGTGCCAGCAGAGAGACAGGGTACTATGGCTACACCTTC. The V and J genes are TRBV6-1 and TRBJ1-2; 7 bases are shared with TRBD1. Per the germline V gene, CDR1 is MNHNS and CDR2 is SASEGT. This CDR3 has 13 residues. The J segment lost 3 bases and the V segment lost 6 bases, leaving 4 bases of the junction unmatched.

The chain employs TRBV19 and TRBJ2-2; 14 bases line up with TRBD2. The CDR3 spans 17 residues. Germline values: CDR1 LNHDA, CDR2 SQIVND (reference sequence). V dropped 4 bases and J dropped 4; count of bases not matched to a gene: 5. CDR3 coding DNA: TGTGCCAGTAGTAAGGGACTAGCGGGAGTCGGCACCGGGGAGCTGTTTTTT. The encoded protein is CASSKGLAGVGTGELFF.

For this clone: The same CDR3 is also encoded by other DNA sequences in this sample. The chain combines TRBV9 with TRBJ2-7; D not certain. CDR3 length equals 13 residues. Germline V CDR1 and CDR2: SGDLS, YYNGEE. The ends were cut back, 2 bases at V and 0 bases at J, with 6 bases in the middle. The CDR3 spells CASSVGPSYEQYF. The CDR3, as DNA: TGTGCCAGCAGCGTTGGACCCTCCTACGAGCAGTACTTC.

The V call is TRBV7-2, the J call TRBJ1-3; D possibly corresponds to TRBD1 (5 bases). V lost 0 bases and J 2 bases, leaving 14 bases between the germline ends. The CDR3 contains 17 residues. Germline CDR1 is SGHTA and CDR2 is FQGNSA. The CDR3 protein is CASSLAIRATAGNTIYF. CDR3 nucleotide sequence: TGTGCCAGCAGCTTAGCAATCAGGGCGACAGCTGGAAACACCATATATTTT.

V is TRBV10-1 and J is TRBJ2-7; the match to TRBD1 covers 12 bases. The germline gives CDR1 WNHNN, CDR2 SYGVQD (reference sequence). V was pared by 3 bases and J by 7 bases, with 4 bases of the junction left unmatched. CDR3 length: 14 residues. The CDR3 sequence is CASSDGTGGLEQYF. The CDR3 nucleotides are TGCGCCAGCAGTGATGGGACAGGGGGCTTAGAGCAGTACTTC.

This clone was seen more than once but under ten times. The V call is TRBV19, the J call TRBJ1-1, with a weak D call TRBD1 (5 bases). The CDR3 sequence is 12 residues long. The ends were cut back, 4 bases at V and 7 bases at J, with 10 bases in the middle. Germline CDR1 and CDR2: LNHDA and SQIVND (reference sequence). CDR3 sequence: CASSRRGGEAFF. The CDR3 DNA is TGTGCCAGTAGTAGAAGGGGCGGTGAAGCTTTCTTT.

This chain joins TRBV5-1 and TRBJ2-3, with 10 bases identical to TRBD2. The germline V gene encodes CDR1 SGHRS and CDR2 YFSETQ. The V gene end was trimmed by 6 bases and the J gene end by 6 bases; junction bases not matched to a gene: 7. The CDR3 sequence is 14 residues long. CDR3 sequence (DNA): TGCGCCAGCAAATCTAGCGGGAGTGAGGATACGCAGTATTTT. This encodes CASKSSGSEDTQYF.

This sequence joins TRBV4-2 and TRBJ1-4; a weak D match, TRBD1 (5 bases). The germline V gene has CDR1 LGHNA and CDR2 YNFKEQ. Trimming stripped 5 bases from V and 8 bases from J, with 15 bases between. The CDR3 runs to 14 residues. The CDR3 sequence is CASSFPGTGEKLFF. The CDR3 bases are TGTGCCAGCAGCTTTCCCGGGACTGGAGAAAAACTGTTTTTT.

The rearrangement joins TRBV11-3 to TRBJ2-7; a weak D match, TRBD2 (6 bases). Trimming took off 5 bases at V and 2 bases at J, with 16 bases between the two ends. Germline values: CDR1 SGHNT, CDR2 YENEEA. The CDR3 runs 15 residues. CDR3 protein: CASSQREGGAYEQYF. CDR3 sequence (DNA): TGTGCCAGCAGCCAACGTGAGGGAGGTGCCTACGAGCAGTACTTC.